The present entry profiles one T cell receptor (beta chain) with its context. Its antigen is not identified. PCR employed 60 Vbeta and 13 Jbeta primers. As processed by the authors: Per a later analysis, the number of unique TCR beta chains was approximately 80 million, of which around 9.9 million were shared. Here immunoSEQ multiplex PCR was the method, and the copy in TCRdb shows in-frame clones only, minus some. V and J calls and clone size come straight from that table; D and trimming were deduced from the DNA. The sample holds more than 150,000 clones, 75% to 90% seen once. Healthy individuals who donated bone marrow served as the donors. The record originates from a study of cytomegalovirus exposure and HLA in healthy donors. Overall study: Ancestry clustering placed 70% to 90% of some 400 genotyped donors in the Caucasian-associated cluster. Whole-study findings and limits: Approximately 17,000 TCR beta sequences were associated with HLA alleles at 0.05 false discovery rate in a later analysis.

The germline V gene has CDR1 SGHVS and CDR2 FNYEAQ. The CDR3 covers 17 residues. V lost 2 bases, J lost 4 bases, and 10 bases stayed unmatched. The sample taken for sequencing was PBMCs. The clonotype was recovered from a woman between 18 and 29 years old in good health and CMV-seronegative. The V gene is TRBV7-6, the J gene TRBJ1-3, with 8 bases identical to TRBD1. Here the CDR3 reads CASSLITGGEGGNTIYF. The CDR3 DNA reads TGTGCCAGCAGCTTAATAACAGGGGGTGAGGGCGGAAACACCATATATTTT.